The entry below describes one TCR beta chain. Its antigen remains unidentified. The data originate from a study of cytomegalovirus exposure and HLA in healthy donors. On the study more broadly: Sequencing of roughly 180 million T cells in an earlier analysis found 120 million or so unique TCR beta sequences. Study outcomes and limitations: The sole available immune exposure information was CMV serostatus.

It was with 60 Vbeta and 13 Jbeta primers that the PCR ran. Assay: immunoSEQ multiplex PCR; the TCRdb copy retains only in-frame clones and omits some. The repertoire includes some 81,000 clones, around 72% of them detected once, and more than 15% sits in the top ten. This CDR3 region has 14 residues. The germline V and J ends were trimmed by 1 base and 2 bases, with 7 bases remaining between them. The germline CDR1 and CDR2 sequences are MGHRA and YSYEKL. The rearrangement links TRBV4-1 to TRBJ2-3; D is unresolved. Material for sequencing was PBMCs. The sequence was obtained from a middle-aged woman in good health and CMV-seropositive. In nucleotides, the CDR3 is TGCGCCAGCAGCCAAGGGTCTAACACAGATACGCAGTATTTT. Its protein is CASSQGSNTDTQYF.